The rows below give T cell receptor beta chains drawn from one sample of a study of blood T cell repertoires in COVID-19. The repertoire was sequenced with immunoSEQ multiplex PCR; TCRdb's copy has only in-frame clones and lacks some. The table includes 250,000 to 300,000 clones, around 89% detected once. The sequenced sample consisted of peripheral blood. The source of these receptors is a middle-aged woman who had recovered from COVID-19. CDR3s include the opening cysteine and the closing phenylalanine or tryptophan. The order of the fields is J gene, D gene, CDR3 length, clone size, V gene, CDR3 protein, CDR3 DNA. A D gene is named only where the DNA matches it firmly. For some rows the clone size is stated as once, few or many, or as a class when expanded; others skip it.

J: TRBJ2-2; D: TRBD1; length: 15; size: -; V: TRBV10-3; CDR3: CAISTGTGYTGELFF; DNA: TGTGCCATCAGTACCGGGACAGGGTACACCGGGGAGCTGTTTTTT
J: TRBJ2-1; D: TRBD1; length: 13; size: -; V: TRBV30; CDR3: CAWSRDSYNEQFF; DNA: TGTGCCTGGAGCCGGGACAGCTACAATGAGCAGTTCTTC
J: TRBJ1-1; D: -; length: 15; size: -; V: TRBV6-5; CDR3: CASSHPSDRRTEAFF; DNA: TGTGCCAGCAGCCATCCCTCCGACAGGCGGACTGAAGCTTTCTTT
J: TRBJ1-3; D: TRBD1; length: 16; size: -; V: TRBV5-1; CDR3: CASSPRQGSSGNTIYF; DNA: TGCGCCAGCAGCCCGAGACAGGGCAGCTCTGGAAACACCATATATTTT
J: TRBJ1-4; D: -; length: 17; size: -; V: TRBV9; CDR3: CASSRRGRQTTNEKLFF; DNA: TGTGCCAGCAGCCGGCGGGGCAGGCAAACAACTAATGAAAAACTGTTTTTT
J: TRBJ1-2; D: TRBD1; length: 13; size: once; V: TRBV7-3; CDR3: CASSFGQGEGYTF; DNA: TGTGCCAGCAGCTTCGGACAGGGGGAGGGCTACACCTTC
J: TRBJ2-7; D: TRBD2; length: 16; size: -; V: TRBV7-9; CDR3: CASSPPTSGSSYEQYF; DNA: TGTGCCAGCAGCCCCCCGACTAGCGGAAGCTCCTACGAGCAGTACTTC
J: TRBJ2-3; D: -; length: 11; size: -; V: TRBV7-9; CDR3: CASGGGLGQYF; DNA: TGTGCCAGCGGGGGCGGGCTTGGGCAGTATTTT
J: TRBJ1-3; D: TRBD1; length: 15; size: -; V: TRBV5-4; CDR3: CASSPSTGNVNTIYF; DNA: TGTGCCAGCAGCCCTTCGACAGGGAACGTGAACACCATATATTTT
J: TRBJ1-2; D: -; length: 14; size: -; V: TRBV4-3; CDR3: CASSQDGGPYGYTF; DNA: TGCGCCAGCAGCCAAGACGGGGGTCCCTATGGCTACACCTTC
J: TRBJ2-1; D: -; length: 17; size: once; V: TRBV4-1; CDR3: CASSQGAGGGAYNEQFF; DNA: TGCGCCAGCAGCCAAGGTGCCGGCGGAGGGGCCTACAATGAGCAGTTCTTC
J: TRBJ2-1; D: -; length: 15; size: few; V: TRBV3-1/TRBV3-2; CDR3: CASRTGGSSYNEQFF; DNA: TGTGCCAGCAGGACTGGGGGCAGCTCCTACAATGAGCAGTTCTTC
J: TRBJ1-1; D: -; length: 15; size: -; V: TRBV28; CDR3: CASSLSPGMGTEAFF; DNA: TGTGCCAGCAGTTTATCTCCGGGGATGGGCACTGAAGCTTTCTTT
J: TRBJ1-1; D: -; length: 13; size: -; V: TRBV24-1; CDR3: CATSGGGNTEAFF; DNA: TGTGCCACCAGTGGGGGAGGGAACACTGAAGCTTTCTTT
J: TRBJ2-1; D: -; length: 15; size: -; V: TRBV6-6; CDR3: CASSLAGGLVDEQFF; DNA: TGTGCCAGCAGCCTAGCTGGCGGGCTGGTTGACGAGCAGTTCTTC
J: TRBJ2-2; D: -; length: 15; size: -; V: TRBV5-1; CDR3: CASSPRGPGTGELFF; DNA: TGCGCCAGCAGCCCCAGGGGTCCGGGGACCGGGGAGCTGTTTTTT
J: TRBJ2-1; D: -; length: 12; size: -; V: TRBV6-5; CDR3: CASSYFGPGQFF; DNA: TGTGCCAGCAGTTACTTTGGTCCGGGGCAGTTCTTC
J: TRBJ2-1; D: -; length: 17; size: -; V: TRBV7-6; CDR3: CASSSPGGGRNYNEQFF; DNA: TGTGCCAGCAGCTCCCCCGGTGGGGGGAGGAACTACAATGAGCAGTTCTTC
J: TRBJ2-1; D: TRBD1; length: 16; size: -; V: TRBV19; CDR3: CASSLRTGLPYNEQFF; DNA: TGTGCCAGTAGTCTCCGGACAGGCCTCCCCTACAATGAGCAGTTCTTC
J: TRBJ2-1; D: TRBD2; length: 15; size: -; V: TRBV19; CDR3: CASSRGWLREAEQFF; DNA: TGTGCCAGTAGTAGGGGGTGGTTGCGGGAGGCCGAGCAGTTCTTC
J: TRBJ2-5; D: -; length: 12; size: -; V: TRBV24-1; CDR3: CATSDFGETQYF; DNA: TGTGCCACCAGTGATTTCGGGGAGACCCAGTACTTC
J: TRBJ2-1; D: -; length: 15; size: -; V: TRBV7-9; CDR3: CASTSGTPSMYEQFF; DNA: TGTGCCAGCACCTCCGGGACACCCTCTATGTATGAGCAGTTCTTC
J: TRBJ2-1; D: TRBD2; length: 20; size: -; V: TRBV24-1; CDR3: CATSDLGLAGARGKRGEQFF; DNA: TGTGCCACCAGTGATTTGGGACTAGCGGGAGCCAGGGGAAAGAGGGGTGAGCAGTTCTTC
J: TRBJ1-4; D: -; length: 14; size: -; V: TRBV7-9; CDR3: CASSGAPGNEKLFF; DNA: TGTGCCAGCAGCGGGGCGCCGGGTAATGAAAAACTGTTTTTT
J: TRBJ1-6; D: -; length: 16; size: once; V: TRBV11-2; CDR3: CASSLSVGTLNSPLHF; DNA: TGTGCCAGCAGCTTATCCGTTGGGACACTAAATTCACCCCTCCACTTT
J: TRBJ1-1; D: -; length: 11; size: -; V: TRBV30; CDR3: CAWRAGTEAFF; DNA: TGTGCCTGGAGGGCGGGCACTGAAGCTTTCTTT
J: TRBJ2-2; D: TRBD1; length: 19; size: -; V: TRBV24-1; CDR3: CATSEPDRGRLSGTGELFF; DNA: TGTGCCACCAGTGAGCCCGACAGGGGGCGTTTGTCGGGCACCGGGGAGCTGTTTTTT
J: TRBJ2-6; D: TRBD1; length: 17; size: -; V: TRBV7-2; CDR3: CASSFRQGQSGANVLTF; DNA: TGTGCCAGCAGCTTCCGACAGGGACAATCTGGGGCCAACGTCCTGACTTTC
J: TRBJ2-7; D: -; length: 13; size: -; V: TRBV5-5; CDR3: CASSPGPEGEQYF; DNA: TGTGCCAGCAGCCCGGGCCCGGAGGGCGAGCAGTACTTC
J: TRBJ1-2; D: -; length: 14; size: -; V: TRBV6-5; CDR3: CASGPGLRVYGYTF; DNA: TGTGCCAGCGGACCGGGGTTACGCGTATATGGCTACACCTTC
J: TRBJ2-3; D: TRBD2; length: 17; size: once; V: TRBV30; CDR3: CAWSVGGSGTSTDTQYF; DNA: TGTGCCTGGAGTGTAGGTGGGAGCGGGACTAGCACAGATACGCAGTATTTT
J: TRBJ2-1; D: TRBD2; length: 14; size: -; V: TRBV15; CDR3: CATSRGREEGEQFF; DNA: TGTGCCACCAGCAGAGGGCGGGAGGAGGGTGAGCAGTTCTTC
J: TRBJ2-3; D: -; length: 15; size: few; V: TRBV7-3; CDR3: CASSSTASSTDTQYF; DNA: TGTGCCAGCAGCTCGACTGCCTCAAGCACAGATACGCAGTATTTT
J: TRBJ1-2; D: -; length: 13; size: once; V: TRBV10-2; CDR3: CASSVAYYYGYTF; DNA: TGCGCCAGCAGTGTAGCGTATTACTATGGCTACACCTTC
J: TRBJ1-5; D: -; length: 15; size: -; V: TRBV5-6; CDR3: CASSLGGFGNQPQHF; DNA: TGTGCCAGCAGCTTGGGAGGGTTCGGGAATCAGCCCCAGCATTTT
J: TRBJ1-2; D: -; length: 12; size: -; V: TRBV30; CDR3: CAWSVEGYGYTF; DNA: TGTGCCTGGAGTGTTGAGGGCTATGGCTACACCTTC
J: TRBJ1-1; D: -; length: 14; size: -; V: TRBV4-3; CDR3: CASSQDGRATEAFF; DNA: TGCGCCAGCAGCCAAGATGGCAGGGCCACTGAAGCTTTCTTT
J: TRBJ1-1; D: -; length: 13; size: -; V: TRBV19; CDR3: CASRIQGRPEAFF; DNA: TGTGCCAGTAGGATACAGGGTCGGCCGGAAGCTTTCTTT
J: TRBJ2-7; D: -; length: 14; size: few; V: TRBV27; CDR3: CASSPSGLSYEQYF; DNA: TGTGCCAGCAGTCCCTCGGGACTCTCCTACGAGCAGTACTTC
J: TRBJ2-3; D: -; length: 16; size: -; V: TRBV5-4; CDR3: CASSPGGVRDTDTQYF; DNA: TGTGCCAGCAGCCCCGGCGGGGTGCGGGACACAGATACGCAGTATTTT
J: TRBJ1-1; D: -; length: 13; size: -; V: TRBV27; CDR3: CASSSGSGTEAFF; DNA: TGTGCCAGCAGCTCGGGGTCGGGCACTGAAGCTTTCTTT
J: TRBJ2-7; D: -; length: 15; size: -; V: TRBV6-5; CDR3: CASSYGAGPSYEQYF; DNA: TGTGCCAGCAGTTACGGGGCGGGACCCTCCTACGAGCAGTACTTC
J: TRBJ1-2; D: -; length: 14; size: -; V: TRBV7-6; CDR3: CASSPALGGPGVTF; DNA: TGTGCCAGCAGCCCAGCGTTGGGGGGACCCGGCGTCACCTTC
J: TRBJ1-1; D: -; length: 12; size: -; V: TRBV6-5; CDR3: CASRGPNTEAFF; DNA: TGTGCCAGCCGCGGGCCGAACACTGAAGCTTTCTTT
J: TRBJ2-2; D: TRBD2; length: 14; size: once; V: TRBV30; CDR3: CAWRREGPVGELFF; DNA: TGTGCCTGGAGGCGGGAGGGCCCAGTCGGGGAGCTGTTTTTT
J: TRBJ1-1; D: -; length: 13; size: -; V: TRBV29-1; CDR3: CSTVDPGGTEAFF; DNA: TGCAGCACCGTCGACCCCGGGGGCACTGAAGCTTTCTTT
J: TRBJ1-1; D: -; length: 14; size: -; V: TRBV4-3; CDR3: CASSNSGGGTEAFF; DNA: TGCGCCAGCAGCAACTCAGGAGGAGGCACTGAAGCTTTCTTT
J: TRBJ2-1; D: -; length: 16; size: -; V: TRBV24-1; CDR3: CATSDFSTRGNNEQFF; DNA: TGTGCCACCAGTGATTTTTCCACGCGGGGAAACAATGAGCAGTTCTTC
J: TRBJ1-1; D: TRBD1; length: 12; size: -; V: TRBV12-3/TRBV12-4; CDR3: CASSRAGGEAFF; DNA: TGTGCCAGCAGCCGTGCAGGGGGAGAAGCTTTCTTT
J: TRBJ2-1; D: -; length: 15; size: -; V: TRBV7-2; CDR3: CASSLGGGPYNEQFF; DNA: TGTGCCAGCAGCTTAGGGGGCGGCCCGTACAATGAGCAGTTCTTC
J: TRBJ1-6; D: -; length: 11; size: -; V: TRBV5-1; CDR3: CATGSGSPLHF; DNA: TGCGCCACCGGCAGCGGATCACCCCTCCACTTT
J: TRBJ2-2; D: TRBD2; length: 14; size: -; V: TRBV30; CDR3: CAWTLAGATGELFF; DNA: TGTGCCTGGACACTAGCGGGAGCCACCGGGGAGCTGTTTTTT
J: TRBJ2-1; D: TRBD2; length: 14; size: once; V: TRBV5-1; CDR3: CASSPPGLGNEQFF; DNA: TGCGCCAGCAGCCCCCCGGGACTAGGCAATGAGCAGTTCTTC
J: TRBJ1-4; D: -; length: 14; size: few; V: TRBV27; CDR3: CASSWRAGSEKLFF; DNA: TGTGCCAGCAGTTGGCGGGCCGGGTCCGAAAAACTGTTTTTT
J: TRBJ1-6; D: -; length: 15; size: -; V: TRBV27; CDR3: CASSPGQLYNSPLHF; DNA: TGTGCCAGCAGTCCGGGACAACTCTATAATTCACCCCTCCACTTT
J: TRBJ1-1; D: -; length: 14; size: few; V: TRBV5-4; CDR3: CASSLGAGDTEAFF; DNA: TGTGCCAGCAGCTTAGGGGCAGGGGACACTGAAGCTTTCTTT
J: TRBJ2-7; D: -; length: 14; size: -; V: TRBV7-8; CDR3: CASSLWAGPYEQYF; DNA: TGTGCCAGCAGCTTATGGGCGGGACCCTACGAGCAGTACTTC
J: TRBJ1-1; D: TRBD1; length: 14; size: -; V: TRBV9; CDR3: CASSRTGGGTEAFF; DNA: TGTGCCAGCAGCCGGACAGGGGGAGGCACTGAAGCTTTCTTT
J: TRBJ1-2; D: TRBD1; length: 15; size: -; V: TRBV15; CDR3: CATSRGLQGMGGYTF; DNA: TGTGCCACCAGCAGAGGCCTACAGGGGATGGGAGGCTACACCTTC
J: TRBJ1-2; D: -; length: 13; size: -; V: TRBV6-2/TRBV6-3; CDR3: CASSWELTNGYTF; DNA: TGTGCCAGCAGTTGGGAGTTAACTAATGGCTACACCTTC